The clone carrying this T cell receptor beta chain was detected a few times. This sample is drawn from a study of blood T cell repertoires in COVID-19. The wider study: Specimens from acute and convalescent COVID-19 originated in the United States, Italy and Spain.

Germline CDR1 is SGHAT and CDR2 is FQNNGV. The CDR3 contains 15 residues. V shed 3 bases, J shed 5 bases, and the junction held 3 bases outside the gene matches. Authors' methods: Estimation of nucleated cell counts was performed using reference gene primer amplification. TCRdb's table, derived via immunoSEQ multiplex PCR, lists solely in-frame clones and lacks some. V and J calls and clone size are copied from that table; D and trimming were computed from the DNA. The sample lists around 500,000 clones; approximately 85% were seen once. Sequencing was done on a sample of peripheral blood. This sequence joins TRBV11-2 and TRBJ1-6; TRBD1 aligns across 8 bases. This TCR derives from a human donor in a cohort sampled during active COVID-19. The CDR3 nucleotides read TGTGCCAGCAGCTTTGGACAGGGAAATAATTCACCCCTCCACTTT. This sequence encodes CASSFGQGNNSPLHF.